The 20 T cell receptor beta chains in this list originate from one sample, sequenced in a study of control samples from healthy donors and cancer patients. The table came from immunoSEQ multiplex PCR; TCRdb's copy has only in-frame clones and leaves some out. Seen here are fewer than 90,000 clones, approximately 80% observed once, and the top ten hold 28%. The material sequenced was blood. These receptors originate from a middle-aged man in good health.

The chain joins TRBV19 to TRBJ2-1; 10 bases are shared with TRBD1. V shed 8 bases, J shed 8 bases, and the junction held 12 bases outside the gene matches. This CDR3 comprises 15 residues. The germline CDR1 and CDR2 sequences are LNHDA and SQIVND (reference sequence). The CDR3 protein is CASGGRGQGHHEQFF. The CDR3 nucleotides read TGTGCCAGTGGGGGTCGGGGACAGGGGCATCATGAGCAGTTCTTC.

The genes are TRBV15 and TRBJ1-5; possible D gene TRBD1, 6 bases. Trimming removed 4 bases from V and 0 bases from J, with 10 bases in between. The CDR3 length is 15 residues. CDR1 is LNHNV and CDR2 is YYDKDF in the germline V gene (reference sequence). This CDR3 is CATSIRGISNQPQHF. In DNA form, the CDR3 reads TGTGCCACCAGCATAAGGGGGATTAGCAATCAGCCCCAGCATTTT.

The CDR3: CASSVDINQPQHF. The CDR3 DNA reads TGTGCCAGCAGCGTAGACATCAATCAGCCCCAGCATTTT. The chain has TRBV9 and TRBJ1-5; no definite D call. Per germline, CDR1 SGDLS and CDR2 YYNGEE. Between the trimmed V and J ends, which lost 0 bases and 3 bases, there was a span of 4 bases. CDR3 length: 13 amino acids.

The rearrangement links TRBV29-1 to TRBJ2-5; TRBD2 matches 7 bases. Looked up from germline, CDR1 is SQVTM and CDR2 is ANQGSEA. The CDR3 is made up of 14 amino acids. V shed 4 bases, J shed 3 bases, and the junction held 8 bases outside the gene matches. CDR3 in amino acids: CSVAGGSGKETQYF. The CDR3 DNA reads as TGCAGCGTTGCGGGGGGTTCGGGCAAAGAGACCCAGTACTTC.

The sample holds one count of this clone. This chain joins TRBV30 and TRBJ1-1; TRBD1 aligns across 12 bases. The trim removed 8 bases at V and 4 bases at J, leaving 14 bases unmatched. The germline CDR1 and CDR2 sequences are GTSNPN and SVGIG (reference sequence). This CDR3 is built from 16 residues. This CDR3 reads CARTKGTGGPGTEAFF. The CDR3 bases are TGTGCCAGAACGAAAGGGACAGGGGGCCCCGGCACTGAAGCTTTCTTT.

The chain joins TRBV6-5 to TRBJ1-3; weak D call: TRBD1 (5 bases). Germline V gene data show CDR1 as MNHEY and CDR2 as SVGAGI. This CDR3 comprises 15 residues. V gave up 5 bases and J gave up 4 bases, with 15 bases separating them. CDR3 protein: CASSLLKGWGNTIYF. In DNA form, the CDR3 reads TGTGCCAGCAGTCTCCTGAAGGGGTGGGGAAACACCATATATTTT.

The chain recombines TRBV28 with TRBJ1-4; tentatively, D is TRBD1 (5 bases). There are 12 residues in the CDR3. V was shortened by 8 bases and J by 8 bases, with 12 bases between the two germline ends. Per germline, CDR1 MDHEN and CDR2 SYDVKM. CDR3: CASGVGVEKLFF. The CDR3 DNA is TGTGCCAGCGGGGTGGGGGTGGAAAAACTGTTTTTT.

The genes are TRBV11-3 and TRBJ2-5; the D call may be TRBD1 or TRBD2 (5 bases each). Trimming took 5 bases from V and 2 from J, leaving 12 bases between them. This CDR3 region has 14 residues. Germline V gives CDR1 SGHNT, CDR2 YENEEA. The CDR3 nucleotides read TGTGCCAGCAGCCAGGGACCGATACAAGAGACCCAGTACTTC. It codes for CASSQGPIQETQYF.

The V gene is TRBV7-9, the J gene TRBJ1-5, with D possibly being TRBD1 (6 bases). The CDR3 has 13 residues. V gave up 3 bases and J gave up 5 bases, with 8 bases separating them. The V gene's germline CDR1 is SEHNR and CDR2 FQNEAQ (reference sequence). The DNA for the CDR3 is TGTGCCAGCAGCTTCAACAGGGATCAGCCCCAGCATTTT. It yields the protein CASSFNRDQPQHF.

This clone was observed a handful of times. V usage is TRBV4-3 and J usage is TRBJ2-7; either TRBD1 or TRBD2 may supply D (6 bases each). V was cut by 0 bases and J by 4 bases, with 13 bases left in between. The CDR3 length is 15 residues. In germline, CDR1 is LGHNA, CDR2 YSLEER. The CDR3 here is CASSQDAGQGYEQYF. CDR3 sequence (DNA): TGCGCCAGCAGCCAAGATGCGGGGCAGGGGTACGAGCAGTACTTC.

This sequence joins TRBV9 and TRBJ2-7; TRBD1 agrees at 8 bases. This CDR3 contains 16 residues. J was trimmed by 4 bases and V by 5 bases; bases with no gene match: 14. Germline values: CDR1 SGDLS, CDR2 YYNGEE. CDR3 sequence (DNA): TGTGCCAGCAGTTACTCCCAGACAGGGGACATGTACGAGCAGTACTTC. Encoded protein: CASSYSQTGDMYEQYF.

The CDR3 DNA is TGTGCCGCCTCGACAGCCCACAATGAAAAACTGTTTTTT. Its translation is CAASTAHNEKLFF. This rearrangement joins TRBV10-3 to TRBJ1-4; tentative D call: TRBD1 (5 bases). There are 13 residues in the CDR3. Per germline, CDR1 ENHRY and CDR2 SYGVKD. The germline V and J ends were trimmed by 11 bases and 5 bases, with 15 bases remaining between them.

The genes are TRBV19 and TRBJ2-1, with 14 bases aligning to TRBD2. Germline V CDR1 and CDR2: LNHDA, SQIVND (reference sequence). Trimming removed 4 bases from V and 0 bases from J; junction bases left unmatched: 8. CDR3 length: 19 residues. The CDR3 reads CASSRLAGGPPSSYNEQFF. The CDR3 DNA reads TGTGCCAGTAGTAGACTAGCGGGAGGGCCCCCAAGCTCCTACAATGAGCAGTTCTTC. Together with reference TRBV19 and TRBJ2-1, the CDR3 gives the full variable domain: DGGITQSPKYLFRKEGQNVTLSCEQNLNHDAMYWYRQDPGQGLRLIYYSQIVNDFQKGDIAEGYSVSREKKESFPLTVTSAQKNPTAFYLCASSRLAGGPPSSYNEQFFGPGTRLTVL.

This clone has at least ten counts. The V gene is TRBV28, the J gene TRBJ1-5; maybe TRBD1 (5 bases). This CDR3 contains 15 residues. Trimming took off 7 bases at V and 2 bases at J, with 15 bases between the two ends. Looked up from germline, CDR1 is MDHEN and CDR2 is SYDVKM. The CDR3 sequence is CASTIQGVGNQPQHF. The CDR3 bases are TGTGCCAGCACCATCCAGGGTGTTGGCAATCAGCCCCAGCATTTT.

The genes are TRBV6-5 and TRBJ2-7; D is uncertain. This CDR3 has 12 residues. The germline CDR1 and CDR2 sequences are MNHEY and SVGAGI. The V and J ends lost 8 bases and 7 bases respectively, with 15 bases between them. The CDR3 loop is CASGQDFREQYF. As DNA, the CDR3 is TGTGCCAGCGGTCAGGATTTTAGGGAGCAGTACTTC.

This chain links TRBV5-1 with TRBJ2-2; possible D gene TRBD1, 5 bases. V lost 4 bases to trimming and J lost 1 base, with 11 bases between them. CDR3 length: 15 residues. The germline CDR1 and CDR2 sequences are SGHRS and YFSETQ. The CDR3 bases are TGCGCCAGCAGCCCGTCCCAGGGGAACACCGGGGAGCTGTTTTTT. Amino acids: CASSPSQGNTGELFF.

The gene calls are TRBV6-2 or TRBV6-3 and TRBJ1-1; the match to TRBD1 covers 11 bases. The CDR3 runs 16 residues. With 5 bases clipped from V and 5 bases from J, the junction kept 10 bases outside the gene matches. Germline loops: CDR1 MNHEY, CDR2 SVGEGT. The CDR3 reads CASSDQLGQGETEAFF. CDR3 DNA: TGTGCCAGCAGTGACCAACTGGGACAGGGGGAGACTGAAGCTTTCTTT.

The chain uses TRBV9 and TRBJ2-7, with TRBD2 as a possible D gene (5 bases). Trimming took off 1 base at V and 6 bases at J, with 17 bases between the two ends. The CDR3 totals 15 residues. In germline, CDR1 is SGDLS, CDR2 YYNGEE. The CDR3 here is CASSVPRLERFEQYF. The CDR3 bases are TGTGCCAGCAGCGTACCGCGTTTGGAGCGGTTCGAGCAGTACTTC.

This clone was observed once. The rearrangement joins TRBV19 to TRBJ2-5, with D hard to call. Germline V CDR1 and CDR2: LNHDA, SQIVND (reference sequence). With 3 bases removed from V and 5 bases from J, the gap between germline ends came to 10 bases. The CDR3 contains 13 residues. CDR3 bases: TGTGCCAGTAGTATGTCGGTCGGGGAGACCCAGTACTTC. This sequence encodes CASSMSVGETQYF.

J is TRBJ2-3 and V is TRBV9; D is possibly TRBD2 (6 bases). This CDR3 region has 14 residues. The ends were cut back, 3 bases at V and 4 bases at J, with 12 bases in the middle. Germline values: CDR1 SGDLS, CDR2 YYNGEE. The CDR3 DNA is TGTGCCAGCAGCGATTCTAGCGCCTCAGATACGCAGTATTTT. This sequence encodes CASSDSSASDTQYF.